These T cell receptor beta chains were read from a single sample in a study of shared clonotypes between healthy human individuals. The assay was immunoSEQ multiplex PCR, and TCRdb's table has in-frame clones only and misses some. The table has about a million clones, more than 75% seen once. The sample comprised memory CD4+ T cells sorted from blood. These receptors came from a man younger than 30 in good health. Both conserved end residues are part of each CDR3. D genes are given only for firm matches. Clone size is stated in some rows and not others, as once, few, many or a class when expanded.

d_call j_call clone_size v_call cdr3_nt cdr3_aa
. TRBJ1-3 few TRBV6-5 TGTGCCAGCAGTTACTCAGGGATTGACGGAAACACCATATATTTT CASSYSGIDGNTIYF
. TRBJ1-5 . TRBV4-1 TGCGCCAGCAGCCACCGGACGGGAGTTGGACAGCTCAATCAGCCCCAGCATTTT CASSHRTGVGQLNQPQHF
. TRBJ2-1 once TRBV29-1 TGCAGCGTTGACCGGCAGGGGAGGAATGAGCAGTTCTTC CSVDRQGRNEQFF
. TRBJ2-4 . TRBV30 TGTGCCTGGAGTCCGGGGGCCAAAAACATTCAGTACTTC CAWSPGAKNIQYF
. TRBJ2-3 . TRBV7-9 TGTGCCAGCAGCTTAGCGCTCGGTAACCAGGGCCCAGATACGCAGTATTTT CASSLALGNQGPDTQYF
TRBD2 TRBJ2-1 few TRBV11-2 TGTGCCAGCAGCTTAGTTGTCGGCGGGGGCTCCTACAATGAGCAGTTCTTC CASSLVVGGGSYNEQFF
TRBD1 TRBJ1-6 . TRBV7-2 TGTGCCAGCAGCTCCCCGGGACAGGGGAGTTCACCCCTCCACTTT CASSSPGQGSSPLHF
TRBD2 TRBJ2-4 . TRBV11-2 TGTGCCAGCAGTGGATTAGCGGGGCCCCTAGCCAAAAACATTCAGTACTTC CASSGLAGPLAKNIQYF
. TRBJ2-2 . TRBV11-2 TGTGCCAGCAGCCAACGACTTGCGAACACCGGGGAGCTGTTTTTT CASSQRLANTGELFF
. TRBJ2-3 once TRBV7-2 TGTGCCAGCAGCTTCCGACCCACAGATACGCAGTATTTT CASSFRPTDTQYF
TRBD1 TRBJ2-7 . TRBV6-4 TGTGCCAGCAGGCGGGACAGGGAAAACGAGCAGTACTTC CASRRDRENEQYF
. TRBJ2-3 . TRBV30 TGTGCCTGGTCTTCGGGGAACACAGATACGCAGTATTTT CAWSSGNTDTQYF
. TRBJ2-7 . TRBV27 TGTGCCAGCAGTTTATGGGGGAGCTACGAGCAGTACTTC CASSLWGSYEQYF
. TRBJ1-3 many TRBV9 TGTGCCAGCAGCGTAGCGGGGGCAGGGGCTGGAAACACCATATATTTT CASSVAGAGAGNTIYF
. TRBJ2-5 . TRBV5-6 TGTGCCAGCAGCTTAGGGCAAGCTACCTATGGGGAGACCCAGTACTTC CASSLGQATYGETQYF
. TRBJ1-2 . TRBV2 TGTGCCAGCAGTGTTGAGATGCGGGGGGGTAGCTATGGCTACACCTTC CASSVEMRGGSYGYTF
. TRBJ2-1 . TRBV25-1 TGTGCCAGCAGTGCGCTCAACTTCGGAGGGAACAATGAGCAGTTCTTC CASSALNFGGNNEQFF
. TRBJ1-2 . TRBV7-9 TGTGCCAGCAGCCATGCGACCAATAACCTCAACTATGGCTACACCTTC CASSHATNNLNYGYTF
. TRBJ2-3 . TRBV9 TGTGCCAGCAGCGTAAGAGGGGGGCAGGAAGATACGCAGTATTTT CASSVRGGQEDTQYF
. TRBJ2-3 once TRBV25-1 TGTGCCAGCAGCAAGGGTCGGGCGGGGGCGGCCTTAGGTACGCAGTATTTT CASSKGRAGAALGTQYF
TRBD1 TRBJ2-2 . TRBV5-1 TGCGCCAGCAGCCCGGGACAGCAACCCTCCGCGAACACCGGGGAGCTGTTTTTT CASSPGQQPSANTGELFF
. TRBJ2-3 . TRBV4-1 TGCGCCAGCAGCCAACCCCTAGGTACGCAGTATTTT CASSQPLGTQYF
. TRBJ2-1 . TRBV10-1 TGCGCCAGCAGTGAGGCCTCCCCTGGTAATGAGCAGTTCTTC CASSEASPGNEQFF
. TRBJ2-7 . TRBV21-1 TGTGCCATCAATCTCCCTCGGGGACTTACATCTTTCTACGAGCAGTACTTC CAINLPRGLTSFYEQYF
. TRBJ1-5 . TRBV6-5 TGTGCCAGCAGGCGACAGTCCTCTAGCAATCAGCCCCAGCATTTT CASRRQSSSNQPQHF
. TRBJ2-5 . TRBV5-1 TGCGCCAGCACCTGGGGCAGGGGCCAAGAGACCCAGTACTTC CASTWGRGQETQYF
. TRBJ1-5 . TRBV28 TGTGCCAGCAGTTTACCGGGGTATCAGCCCCAGCATTTT CASSLPGYQPQHF
TRBD2 TRBJ2-1 . TRBV5-1 TGCGCCAGCACCCAGGAGCGGGGGGGCCTGGATGAGCAGTTCTTC CASTQERGGLDEQFF
. TRBJ2-1 . TRBV9 TGTGCCAGCAGCGTCTCAACCGGCTCCTACAATGAGCAGTTCTTC CASSVSTGSYNEQFF
TRBD1 TRBJ1-4 . TRBV7-9 TGTGCCATAAATAGGGACAGGGGGGAAGAAAAACTGTTTTTT CAINRDRGEEKLFF
. TRBJ2-6 . TRBV19 TGTGCCGACCGGGGTTTCATCTCTGGGGCCAACGTCCTGACTTTC CADRGFISGANVLTF